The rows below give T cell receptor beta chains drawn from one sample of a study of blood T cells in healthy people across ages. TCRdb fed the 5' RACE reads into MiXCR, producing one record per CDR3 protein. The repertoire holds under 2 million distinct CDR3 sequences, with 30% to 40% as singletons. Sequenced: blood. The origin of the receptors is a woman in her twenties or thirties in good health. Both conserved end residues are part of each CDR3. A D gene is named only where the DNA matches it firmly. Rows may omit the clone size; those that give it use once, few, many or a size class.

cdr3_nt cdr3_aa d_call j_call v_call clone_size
TGTGCCACCTCACCACGGGACGGAAGGTACAATGAGCAGTTCTTC CATSPRDGRYNEQFF - TRBJ2-1 TRBV18 -
TGCAGTGCTAGACCGGGACTAGCGGGATACGAGCAGTACTTC CSARPGLAGYEQYF TRBD2 TRBJ2-7 TRBV20-1 -
TGTGCCAGCAGCTTCCCGCTGACAGGGCGGAATGAAAAACTGTTTTTT CASSFPLTGRNEKLFF TRBD1 TRBJ1-4 TRBV7-9 -
TGCAGTGCTGAGGGACAGGAGGAGCGTTACGAGCAGTACTTC CSAEGQEERYEQYF TRBD1 TRBJ2-7 TRBV20-1 -
TGCAGTGCTAGTCCGGTGGACAGAGTCAGGACCTACGAGCAGTACTTC CSASPVDRVRTYEQYF - TRBJ2-7 TRBV20-1 -
TGTGCCAGCAGTGAGTCAGGTCCCGGGGAGCTGTTTTTT CASSESGPGELFF - TRBJ2-2 TRBV25-1 once
TGCGCCAGCAGCTCCATGGACTCTACTGAGCAGTTCTTC CASSSMDSTEQFF - TRBJ2-1 TRBV5-1 -
TGTGCCAGCAGCCAGGGGTACTACGGAGATCGCAATGAGCAGTTCTTC CASSQGYYGDRNEQFF - TRBJ2-1 TRBV3-1 -
TGCAGTGCACCACTAGCGGGGTTGAGAGAGACCCAGTACTTC CSAPLAGLRETQYF TRBD2 TRBJ2-5 TRBV20-1 few
TGTGCCTGGAGTCGCGGCGGCGGGAGCTCCTACGAGCAGTACTTC CAWSRGGGSSYEQYF TRBD2 TRBJ2-7 TRBV30 -
TGCGCCAGCAGCTGGGGGGGGGTTCAAGAGACCCAGTACTTC CASSWGGVQETQYF TRBD2 TRBJ2-5 TRBV5-1 once
TGTGCCAGCAGTTTAGGACAGGGGGCGGGCTACAATGAGCAGTTCTTC CASSLGQGAGYNEQFF TRBD1 TRBJ2-1 TRBV12-3/TRBV12-4 -
TGTGCCAGCAGCCGAAGTAGTGAAACTGAAGCTTTCTTT CASSRSSETEAFF - TRBJ1-1 TRBV6-2/TRBV6-3 -
TGTGCCAGCAGCCAAGCGACTAGCGGCCTATCCGGGGAGCTGTTTTTT CASSQATSGLSGELFF TRBD2 TRBJ2-2 TRBV7-6 -
TGTGCCAGCAGTTACTCGACTTTTGGGGGTAACTATGGCTACACCTTC CASSYSTFGGNYGYTF - TRBJ1-2 TRBV6-6 -
TGTGCCAGCAGCTTAGTGGGGACAGGGGGCGAGAATGAGCAGTTCTTC CASSLVGTGGENEQFF TRBD1 TRBJ2-1 TRBV7-3 -
TGTGCCAGCGCAGGGGGACATAGCTCCTACGAGCAGTACTTC CASAGGHSSYEQYF TRBD1 TRBJ2-7 TRBV7-9 -
TGTGCCAGCAGTTGGACCCAAAATCAGCCCCAGCATTTT CASSWTQNQPQHF - TRBJ1-5 TRBV6-2/TRBV6-3 few
TGTGCCAGCAGCCAACTAGCGGGGAACTACGAGCAGTACTTC CASSQLAGNYEQYF TRBD2 TRBJ2-7 TRBV14 few
TGTGCCAGCTCACCCACCGGACTAGCTCGAGATACGCAGTATTTT CASSPTGLARDTQYF TRBD2 TRBJ2-3 TRBV18 -
TGTGCCAGCGGGAGAGTCCTCGGCGGGAGAGTTAGGGGGCAGTTCTTC CASGRVLGGRVRGQFF TRBD2 TRBJ2-1 TRBV6-1 few
TGCAGTGCTACTAGGCGGGGTTACCAAGAGACCCAGTACTTC CSATRRGYQETQYF - TRBJ2-5 TRBV20-1 -
TGCAGCGCTAGTCGGCCGCGCGGCGGCACAGATACGCAGTATTTT CSASRPRGGTDTQYF - TRBJ2-3 TRBV20-1 -
TGTGCCAGCTCCGAGGTGGCTAGCGGCACAGATGCGCAGTATTTT CASSEVASGTDAQYF TRBD2 TRBJ2-3 TRBV6-1 -
TGTGCCAGCAGTTTAGAAGTGGCTGGGGGGGCCAACGTCCTGACTTTC CASSLEVAGGANVLTF - TRBJ2-6 TRBV12-3/TRBV12-4 few
TGCGCCAGCAGTGCTAGCGGCCGCTACGAGCAGTACTTC CASSASGRYEQYF TRBD2 TRBJ2-7 TRBV4-1 -